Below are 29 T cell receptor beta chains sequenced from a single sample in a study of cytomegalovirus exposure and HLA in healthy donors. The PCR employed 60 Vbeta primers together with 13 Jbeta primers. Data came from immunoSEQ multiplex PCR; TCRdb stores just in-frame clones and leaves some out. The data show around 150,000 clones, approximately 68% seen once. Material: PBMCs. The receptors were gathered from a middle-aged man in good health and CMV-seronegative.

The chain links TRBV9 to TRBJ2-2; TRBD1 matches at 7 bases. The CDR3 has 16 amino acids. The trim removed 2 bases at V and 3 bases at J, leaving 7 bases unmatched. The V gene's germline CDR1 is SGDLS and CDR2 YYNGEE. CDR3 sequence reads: CASSVGRGWDTGELFF. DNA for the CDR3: TGTGCCAGCAGCGTGGGCAGGGGGTGGGACACCGGGGAGCTGTTTTTT.

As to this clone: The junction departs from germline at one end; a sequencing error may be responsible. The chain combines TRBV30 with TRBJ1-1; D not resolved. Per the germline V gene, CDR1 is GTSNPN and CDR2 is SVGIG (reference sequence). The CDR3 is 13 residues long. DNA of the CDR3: TGCGCGGTCCCAGTTGTTATTGGGACTGAAGCTTTCTTT. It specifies CAVPVVIGTEAFF. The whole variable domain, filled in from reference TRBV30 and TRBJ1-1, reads SQTIHQWPATLVQPVGSPLSLECTVEGTSNPNLYWYRQAAGRGLQLLFYSVGIGQISSEVPQNLSASRPQDRQFILSSKKLLLSDSGFYLCAVPVVIGTEAFFGQGTRLTVV.

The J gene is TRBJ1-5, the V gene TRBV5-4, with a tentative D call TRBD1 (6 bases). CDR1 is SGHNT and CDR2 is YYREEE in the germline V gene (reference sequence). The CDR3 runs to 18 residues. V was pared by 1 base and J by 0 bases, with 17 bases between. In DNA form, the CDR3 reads TGTGCCAGCAGCTTGATATGGGGGGGCACTAATAGCAATCAGCCCCAGCATTTT. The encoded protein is CASSLIWGGTNSNQPQHF.

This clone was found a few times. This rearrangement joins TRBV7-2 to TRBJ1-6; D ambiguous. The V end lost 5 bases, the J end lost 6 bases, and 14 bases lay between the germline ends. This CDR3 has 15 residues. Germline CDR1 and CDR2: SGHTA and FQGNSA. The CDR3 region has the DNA TGTGCCAGCAGCCGTGACGCCCGACTTAATTCACCCCTCCACTTT. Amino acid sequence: CASSRDARLNSPLHF.

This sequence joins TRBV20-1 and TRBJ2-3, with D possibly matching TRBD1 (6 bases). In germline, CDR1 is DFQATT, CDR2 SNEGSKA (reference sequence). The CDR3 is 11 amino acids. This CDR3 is CSGQRKNTQYF. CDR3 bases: TGCAGCGGACAGAGAAAAAATACGCAGTATTTT.

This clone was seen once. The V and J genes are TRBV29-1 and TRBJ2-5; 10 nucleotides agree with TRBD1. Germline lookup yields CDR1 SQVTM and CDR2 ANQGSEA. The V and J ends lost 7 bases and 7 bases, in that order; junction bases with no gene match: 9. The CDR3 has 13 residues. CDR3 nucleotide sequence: TGCAGCGGTCGACAGGGGGCTGCGGGGACCCAGTACTTC. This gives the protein CSGRQGAAGTQYF.

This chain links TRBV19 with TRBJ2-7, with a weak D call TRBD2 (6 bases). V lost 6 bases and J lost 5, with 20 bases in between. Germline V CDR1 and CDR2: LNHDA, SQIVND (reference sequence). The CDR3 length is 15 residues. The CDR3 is CASSGWAGGFDEQYF. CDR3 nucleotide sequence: TGTGCCAGTAGCGGATGGGCCGGAGGGTTTGACGAGCAGTACTTC.

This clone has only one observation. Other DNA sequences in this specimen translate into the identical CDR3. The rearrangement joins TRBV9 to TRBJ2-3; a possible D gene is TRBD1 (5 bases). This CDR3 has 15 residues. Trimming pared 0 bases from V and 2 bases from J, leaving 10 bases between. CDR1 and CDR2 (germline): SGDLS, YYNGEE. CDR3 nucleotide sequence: TGTGCCAGCAGCGTAGGGGGCGGCTCCACAGATACGCAGTATTTT. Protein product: CASSVGGGSTDTQYF.

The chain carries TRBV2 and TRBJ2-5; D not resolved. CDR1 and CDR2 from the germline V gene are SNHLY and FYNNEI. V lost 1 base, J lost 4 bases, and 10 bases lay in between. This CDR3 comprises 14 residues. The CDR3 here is CASSEDESVETQYF. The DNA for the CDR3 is TGTGCCAGCAGTGAAGACGAATCGGTAGAGACCCAGTACTTC. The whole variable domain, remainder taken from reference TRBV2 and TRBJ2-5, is EPEVTQTPSHQVTQMGQEVILRCVPISNHLYFYWYRQILGQKVEFLVSFYNNEISEKSEIFDDQFSVERPDGSNFTLKIRSTKLEDSAMYFCASSEDESVETQYFGPGTRLLVL.

In nucleotides, the CDR3 is TGCGCCAGCAGCTTGCAGGACACAGCTTCTGGAAACACCATATATTTT. Its protein is CASSLQDTASGNTIYF. V and J are TRBV5-1 and TRBJ1-3; the D gene is possibly TRBD1 (5 bases). The germline V and J ends were trimmed by 1 base and 1 base, with 12 bases remaining between them. There are 16 residues in the CDR3. Germline assignment: CDR1 SGHRS and CDR2 YFSETQ.

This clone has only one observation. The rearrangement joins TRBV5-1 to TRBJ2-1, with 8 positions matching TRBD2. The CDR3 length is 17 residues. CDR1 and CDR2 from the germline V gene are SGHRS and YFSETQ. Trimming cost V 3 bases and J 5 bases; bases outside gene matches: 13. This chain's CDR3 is CASSSLGGRRLNNEQFF. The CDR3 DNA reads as TGCGCCAGCAGCTCCCTAGGCGGGAGGCGCCTGAACAATGAGCAGTTCTTC.

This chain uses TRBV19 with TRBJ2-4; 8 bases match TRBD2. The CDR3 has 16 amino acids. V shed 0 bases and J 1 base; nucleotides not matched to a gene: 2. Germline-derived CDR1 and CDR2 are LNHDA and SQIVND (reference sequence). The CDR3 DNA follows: TGTGCCAGTAGTATAGACGGGAGGGGGGCCAAAAACATTCAGTACTTC. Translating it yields CASSIDGRGAKNIQYF.

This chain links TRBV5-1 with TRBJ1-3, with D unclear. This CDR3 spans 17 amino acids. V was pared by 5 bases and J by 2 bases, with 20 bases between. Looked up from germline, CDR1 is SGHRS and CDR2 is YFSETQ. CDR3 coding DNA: TGCGCCAGCAGACCCACCTCTTTTGGAGAGACTGGAAACACCATATATTTT. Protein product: CASRPTSFGETGNTIYF.

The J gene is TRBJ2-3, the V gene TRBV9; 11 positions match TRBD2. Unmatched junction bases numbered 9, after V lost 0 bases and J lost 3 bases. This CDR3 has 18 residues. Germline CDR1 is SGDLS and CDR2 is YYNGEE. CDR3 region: CASSVGGSGRAGTDTQYF. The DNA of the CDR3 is TGTGCCAGCAGCGTAGGCGGTAGCGGGAGGGCCGGTACAGATACGCAGTATTTT.

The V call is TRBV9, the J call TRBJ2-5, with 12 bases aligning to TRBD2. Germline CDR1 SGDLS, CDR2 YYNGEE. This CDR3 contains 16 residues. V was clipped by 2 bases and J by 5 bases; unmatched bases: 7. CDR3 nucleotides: TGTGCCAGCAGCGTTATGAGGACTAGCGGGGTGGAGACCCAGTACTTC. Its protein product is CASSVMRTSGVETQYF.

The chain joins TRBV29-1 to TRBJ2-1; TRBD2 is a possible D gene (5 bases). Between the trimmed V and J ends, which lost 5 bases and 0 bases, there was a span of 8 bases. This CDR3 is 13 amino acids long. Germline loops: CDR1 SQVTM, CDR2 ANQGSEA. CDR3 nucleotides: TGCAGCGTTTCCACTAGCTCCTACAATGAGCAGTTCTTC. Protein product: CSVSTSSYNEQFF.

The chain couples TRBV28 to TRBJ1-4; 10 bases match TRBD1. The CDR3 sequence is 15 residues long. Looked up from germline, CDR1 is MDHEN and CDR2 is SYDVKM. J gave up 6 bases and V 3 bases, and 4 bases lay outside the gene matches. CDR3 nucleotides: TGTGCCAGCAGTTTGTCCGGGACAGGGGATGAAAAACTGTTTTTT. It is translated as CASSLSGTGDEKLFF. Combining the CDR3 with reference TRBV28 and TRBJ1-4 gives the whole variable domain DVKVTQSSRYLVKRTGEKVFLECVQDMDHENMFWYRQDPGLGLRLIYFSYDVKMKEKGDIPEGYSVSREKKERFSLILESASTNQTSMYLCASSLSGTGDEKLFFGSGTQLSVL.

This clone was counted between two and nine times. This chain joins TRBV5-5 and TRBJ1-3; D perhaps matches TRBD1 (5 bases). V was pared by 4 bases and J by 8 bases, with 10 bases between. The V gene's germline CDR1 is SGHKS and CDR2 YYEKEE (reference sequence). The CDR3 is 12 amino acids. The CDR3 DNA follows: TGTGCCAGCAGCCGGGGCGGGGACACCATATATTTT. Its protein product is CASSRGGDTIYF. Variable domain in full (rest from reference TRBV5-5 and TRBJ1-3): DAGVTQSPTHLIKTRGQQVTLRCSPISGHKSVSWYQQVLGQGPQFIFQYYEKEERGRGNFPDRFSARQFPNYSSELNVNALLLGDSALYLCASSRGGDTIYFGEGSWLTVV.

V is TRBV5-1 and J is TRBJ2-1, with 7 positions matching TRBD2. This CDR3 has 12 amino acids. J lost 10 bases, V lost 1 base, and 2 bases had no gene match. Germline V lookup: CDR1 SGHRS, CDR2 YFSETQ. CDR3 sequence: CASSLLLAEQFF. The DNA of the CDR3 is TGCGCCAGCAGCTTGTTACTAGCGGAGCAGTTCTTC.

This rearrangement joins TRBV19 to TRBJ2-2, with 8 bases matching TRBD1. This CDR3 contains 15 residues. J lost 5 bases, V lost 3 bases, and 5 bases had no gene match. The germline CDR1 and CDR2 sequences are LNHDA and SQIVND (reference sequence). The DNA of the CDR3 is TGTGCCAGTAGTATCCAGGGGGCAAGGACCGGGGAGCTGTTTTTT. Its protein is CASSIQGARTGELFF.

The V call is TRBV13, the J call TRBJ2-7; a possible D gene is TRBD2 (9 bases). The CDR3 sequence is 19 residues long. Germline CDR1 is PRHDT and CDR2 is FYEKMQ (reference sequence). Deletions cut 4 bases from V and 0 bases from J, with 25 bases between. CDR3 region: CASSYRTGFLAGLSYEQYF. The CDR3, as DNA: TGTGCCAGCAGCTACCGGACAGGGTTTCTAGCGGGGCTCTCCTACGAGCAGTACTTC.

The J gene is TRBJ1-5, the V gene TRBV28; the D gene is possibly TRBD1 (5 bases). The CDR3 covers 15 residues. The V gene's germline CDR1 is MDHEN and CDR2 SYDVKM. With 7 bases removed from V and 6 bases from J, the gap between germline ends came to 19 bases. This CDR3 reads CASTRSLGGGQPQHF. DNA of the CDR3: TGTGCCAGCACTCGTTCCCTCGGGGGGGGTCAGCCCCAGCATTTT. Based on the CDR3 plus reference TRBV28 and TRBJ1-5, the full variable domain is DVKVTQSSRYLVKRTGEKVFLECVQDMDHENMFWYRQDPGLGLRLIYFSYDVKMKEKGDIPEGYSVSREKKERFSLILESASTNQTSMYLCASTRSLGGGQPQHFGDGTRLSIL.

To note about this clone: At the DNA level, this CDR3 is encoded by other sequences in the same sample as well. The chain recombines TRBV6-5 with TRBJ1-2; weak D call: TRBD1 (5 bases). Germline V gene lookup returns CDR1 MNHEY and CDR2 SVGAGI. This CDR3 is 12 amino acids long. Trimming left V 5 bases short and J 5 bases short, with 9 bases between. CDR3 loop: CASSRRGYGYTF. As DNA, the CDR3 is TGTGCCAGCAGTCGAAGGGGATATGGCTACACCTTC.

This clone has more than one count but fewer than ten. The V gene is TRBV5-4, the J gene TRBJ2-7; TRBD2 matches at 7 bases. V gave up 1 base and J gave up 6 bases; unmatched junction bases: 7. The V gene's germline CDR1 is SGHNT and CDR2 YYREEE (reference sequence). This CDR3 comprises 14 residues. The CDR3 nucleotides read TGTGCCAGCAGCTTGCTGGGGAGGGGCGGCGAGCAGTACTTC. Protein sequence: CASSLLGRGGEQYF.

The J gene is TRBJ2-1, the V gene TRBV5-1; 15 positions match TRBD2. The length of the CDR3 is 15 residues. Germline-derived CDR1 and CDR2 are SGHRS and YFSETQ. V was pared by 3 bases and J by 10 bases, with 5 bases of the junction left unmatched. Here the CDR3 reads CASSWTSGGANEQFF. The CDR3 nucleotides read TGCGCCAGCAGCTGGACTAGCGGGGGGGCTAACGAGCAGTTCTTC.

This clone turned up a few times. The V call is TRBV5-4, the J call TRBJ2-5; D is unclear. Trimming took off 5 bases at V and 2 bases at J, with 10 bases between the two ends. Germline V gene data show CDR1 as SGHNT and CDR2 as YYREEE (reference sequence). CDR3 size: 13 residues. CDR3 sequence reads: CASSVGSQETQYF. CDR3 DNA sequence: TGTGCCAGCAGTGTGGGCAGTCAAGAGACCCAGTACTTC.

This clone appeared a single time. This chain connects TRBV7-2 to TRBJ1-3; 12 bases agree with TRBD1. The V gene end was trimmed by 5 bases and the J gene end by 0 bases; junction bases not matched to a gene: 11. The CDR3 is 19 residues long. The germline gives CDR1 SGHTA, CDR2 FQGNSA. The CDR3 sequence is CASSLWDRGLSHSGNTIYF. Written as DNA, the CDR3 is TGTGCCAGCAGCCTCTGGGACAGGGGGCTATCCCACTCTGGAAACACCATATATTTT.

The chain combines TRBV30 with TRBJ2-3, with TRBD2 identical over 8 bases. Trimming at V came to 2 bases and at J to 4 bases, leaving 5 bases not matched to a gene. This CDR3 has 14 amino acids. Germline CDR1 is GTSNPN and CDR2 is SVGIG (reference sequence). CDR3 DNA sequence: TGTGCCTGGAGTTCCCGGGAGGGCCCAGATACGCAGTATTTT. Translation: CAWSSREGPDTQYF. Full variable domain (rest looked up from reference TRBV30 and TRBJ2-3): SQTIHQWPATLVQPVGSPLSLECTVEGTSNPNLYWYRQAAGRGLQLLFYSVGIGQISSEVPQNLSASRPQDRQFILSSKKLLLSDSGFYLCAWSSREGPDTQYFGPGTRLTVL.

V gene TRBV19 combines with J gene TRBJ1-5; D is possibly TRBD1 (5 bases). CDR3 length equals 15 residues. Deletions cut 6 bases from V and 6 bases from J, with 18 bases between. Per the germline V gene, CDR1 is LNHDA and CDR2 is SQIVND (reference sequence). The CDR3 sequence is CASSPWGREGQPQHF. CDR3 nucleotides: TGTGCCAGTAGCCCTTGGGGCAGGGAAGGTCAGCCCCAGCATTTT.